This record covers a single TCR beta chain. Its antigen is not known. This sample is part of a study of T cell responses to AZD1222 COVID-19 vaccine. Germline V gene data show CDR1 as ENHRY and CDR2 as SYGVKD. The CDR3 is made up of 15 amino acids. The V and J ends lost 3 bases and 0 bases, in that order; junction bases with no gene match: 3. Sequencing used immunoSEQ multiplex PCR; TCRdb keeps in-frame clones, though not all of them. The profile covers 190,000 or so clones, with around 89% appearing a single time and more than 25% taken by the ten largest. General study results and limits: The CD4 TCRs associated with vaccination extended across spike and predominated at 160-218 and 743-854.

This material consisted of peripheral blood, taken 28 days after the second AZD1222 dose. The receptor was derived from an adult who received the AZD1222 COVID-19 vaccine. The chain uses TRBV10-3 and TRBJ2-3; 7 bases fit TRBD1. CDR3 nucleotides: TGTGCCATCAGTGACTTGACAGGGAGCACAGATACGCAGTATTTT. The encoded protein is CAISDLTGSTDTQYF.